Below, 7 T cell receptor beta chains from the same sample are listed, as sequenced in a study of blood T cell repertoires in COVID-19. Some clones are missing from TCRdb's copy, which holds only in-frame ones; the method was immunoSEQ multiplex PCR. The table lists some 100,000 clones, about 74% of them singletons. The material sequenced was peripheral blood. Receptors were obtained from a man aged 65-85 years with acute or convalescent COVID-19.

The chain joins TRBV10-2 to TRBJ2-2; the D gene is possibly TRBD1 (5 bases). The CDR3 consists of 15 residues. The V and J ends lost 6 bases and 7 bases respectively, with 18 bases between them. Germline CDR1 and CDR2: WSHSY and SAAADI. The DNA of the CDR3 is TGCGCCAGCAGGGACCCTGGGGCCCTGGGCGGGGAGCTGTTTTTT. This codes for CASRDPGALGGELFF.

The chain has TRBV27 and TRBJ1-6; a weak D match, TRBD1 (5 bases). CDR1 and CDR2 (germline): MNHEY, SMNVEV (reference sequence). The CDR3 is 13 residues long. The V end was cut by 7 bases, the J end by 8 bases, with 12 bases between. In DNA, the CDR3 is TGTGCCAGCACTATACCAGGGTATTCACCCCTCCACTTT. Translated: CASTIPGYSPLHF.

Written as DNA, the CDR3 is TGTGCCAGCAGTCCCTCTAGGCCGGGAGATACGCAGTATTTT. It specifies CASSPSRPGDTQYF. This rearrangement joins TRBV28 to TRBJ2-3; no firm D call. This CDR3 has 14 amino acids. Looked up from germline, CDR1 is MDHEN and CDR2 is SYDVKM. Between the trimmed V and J ends, which lost 5 bases and 5 bases, there was a span of 14 bases.

V is TRBV4-2 and J is TRBJ2-2; 10 nucleotides align to TRBD1. The V segment lost 3 bases and the J segment 1 base; nucleotides outside the gene matches: 8. There are 18 residues in the CDR3. Germline V gene data show CDR1 as LGHNA and CDR2 as YNFKEQ. CDR3 protein: CASSQKGTGALNTGELFF. The CDR3 DNA reads TGTGCCAGCAGCCAGAAGGGGACAGGGGCCCTGAACACCGGGGAGCTGTTTTTT.

In its sample, this clone was seen a few times. The rearrangement joins TRBV7-9 to TRBJ1-4; no definite D call. CDR1 SEHNR and CDR2 FQNEAQ come from the germline V gene (reference sequence). This CDR3 comprises 18 residues. Trimming left V 4 bases short and J 0 bases short, with 18 bases between. The CDR3 sequence: CASSSFVAPITTNEKLFF. The CDR3 DNA reads as TGTGCCAGCAGCTCCTTTGTCGCACCTATCACAACTAATGAAAAACTGTTTTTT.

The genes are TRBV19 and TRBJ1-2; 7 positions agree with TRBD1. CDR3 size: 14 residues. V lost 3 bases to trimming and J lost 6 bases; unmatched junction nucleotides: 7. The germline V gene has CDR1 LNHDA and CDR2 SQIVND (reference sequence). CDR3 in DNA: TGTGCCAGTAGTATCGGGGGACAGAGAGATGGCTACACCTTC. It translates to CASSIGGQRDGYTF.

This chain uses TRBV14 with TRBJ2-1; 8 positions match TRBD1. Germline CDR1 reads SGHDN; CDR2 reads FVKESK. Trimming cost V 9 bases and J 6 bases; bases outside gene matches: 7. The CDR3 consists of 13 residues. The CDR3 region has the DNA TGTGCCAGTGTGACAGGGGTCTTCAATGAGCAGTTCTTC. Its translation is CASVTGVFNEQFF.